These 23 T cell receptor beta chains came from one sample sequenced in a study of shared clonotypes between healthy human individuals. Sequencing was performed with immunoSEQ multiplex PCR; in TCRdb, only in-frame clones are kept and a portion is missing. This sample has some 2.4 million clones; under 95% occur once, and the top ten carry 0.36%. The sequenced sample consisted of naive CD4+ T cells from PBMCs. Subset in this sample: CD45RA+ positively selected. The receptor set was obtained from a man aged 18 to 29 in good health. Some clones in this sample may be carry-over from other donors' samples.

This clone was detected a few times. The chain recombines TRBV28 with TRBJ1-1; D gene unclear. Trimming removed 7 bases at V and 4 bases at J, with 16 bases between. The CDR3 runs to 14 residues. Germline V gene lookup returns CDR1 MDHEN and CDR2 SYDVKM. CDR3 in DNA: TGTGCCAGCATTGGACCCTCCCGGCCCACTGAAGCTTTCTTT. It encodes CASIGPSRPTEAFF.

CDR3 DNA: TGTGCCAGCACCTGGGGGGGAAGGGGCACAGATACGCAGTATTTT. Translated: CASTWGGRGTDTQYF. The chain has TRBV11-2 and TRBJ2-3; TRBD2 matches at 7 bases. V was clipped by 7 bases and J by 1 base; unmatched bases: 8. Germline V CDR1 and CDR2: SGHAT, FQNNGV. The CDR3 is 15 amino acids.

The CDR3: CATSREGSDTQYF. CDR3 bases: TGTGCCACCAGCAGAGAGGGGTCAGATACGCAGTATTTT. The chain joins TRBV15 to TRBJ2-3; D is unclear. V was shortened by 0 bases and J by 4 bases, with 5 bases between the two germline ends. Germline assignment: CDR1 LNHNV and CDR2 YYDKDF (reference sequence). The length of the CDR3 is 13 residues.

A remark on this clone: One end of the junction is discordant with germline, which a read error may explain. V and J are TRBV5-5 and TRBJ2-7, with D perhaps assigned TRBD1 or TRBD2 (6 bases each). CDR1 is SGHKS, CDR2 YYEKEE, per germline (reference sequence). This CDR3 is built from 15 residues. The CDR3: CASNLGRAGAGEQYF. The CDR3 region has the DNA TGTGCCAGCAACTTGGGTAGGGCAGGGGCGGGGGAGCAGTACTTC.

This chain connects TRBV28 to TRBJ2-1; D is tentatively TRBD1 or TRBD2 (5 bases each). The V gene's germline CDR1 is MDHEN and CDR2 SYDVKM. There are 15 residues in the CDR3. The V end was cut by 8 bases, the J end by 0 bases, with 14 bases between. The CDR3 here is CASPSGASSYNEQFF. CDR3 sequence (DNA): TGTGCCAGCCCCTCCGGGGCGAGCTCCTACAATGAGCAGTTCTTC.

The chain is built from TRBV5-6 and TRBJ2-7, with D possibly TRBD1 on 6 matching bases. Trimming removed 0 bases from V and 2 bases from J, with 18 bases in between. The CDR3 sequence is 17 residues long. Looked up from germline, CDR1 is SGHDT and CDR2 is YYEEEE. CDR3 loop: CASSLVGGGHLTYEQYF. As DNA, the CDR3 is TGTGCCAGCAGCTTGGTTGGTGGGGGCCACCTGACCTACGAGCAGTACTTC.

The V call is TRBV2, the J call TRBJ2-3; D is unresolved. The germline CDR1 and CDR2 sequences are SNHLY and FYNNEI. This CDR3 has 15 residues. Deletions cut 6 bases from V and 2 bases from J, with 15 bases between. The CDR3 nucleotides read TGTGCCAGCAGCCCACAGCCCAAATTCACAGATACGCAGTATTTT. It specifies CASSPQPKFTDTQYF.

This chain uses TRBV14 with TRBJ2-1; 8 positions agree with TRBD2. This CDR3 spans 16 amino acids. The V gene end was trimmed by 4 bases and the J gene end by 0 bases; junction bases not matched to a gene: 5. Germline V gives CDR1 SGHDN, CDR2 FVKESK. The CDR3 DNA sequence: TGTGCCAGCAGCCTCTTCAGCGGGAGCTCCTACAATGAGCAGTTCTTC. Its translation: CASSLFSGSSYNEQFF.

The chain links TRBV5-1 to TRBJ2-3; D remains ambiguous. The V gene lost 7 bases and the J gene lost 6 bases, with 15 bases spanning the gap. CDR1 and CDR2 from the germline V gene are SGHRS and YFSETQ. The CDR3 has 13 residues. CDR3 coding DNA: TGCGCCAGCTGCACGAGCCCCTCGGATACGCAGTATTTT. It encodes CASCTSPSDTQYF.

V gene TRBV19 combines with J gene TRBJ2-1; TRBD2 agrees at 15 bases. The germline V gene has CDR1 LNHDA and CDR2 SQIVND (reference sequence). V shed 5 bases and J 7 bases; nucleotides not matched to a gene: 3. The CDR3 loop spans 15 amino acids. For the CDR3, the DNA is TGTGCCAGTAGTGGCGGACTAGCGGGGGGGAATGAGCAGTTCTTC. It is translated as CASSGGLAGGNEQFF.

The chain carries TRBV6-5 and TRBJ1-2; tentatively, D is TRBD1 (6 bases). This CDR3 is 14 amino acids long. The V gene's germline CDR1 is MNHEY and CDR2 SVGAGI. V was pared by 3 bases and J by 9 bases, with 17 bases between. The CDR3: CASSYGVTGRRYTF. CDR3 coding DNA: TGTGCCAGCAGTTATGGGGTAACAGGGCGACGCTACACCTTC.

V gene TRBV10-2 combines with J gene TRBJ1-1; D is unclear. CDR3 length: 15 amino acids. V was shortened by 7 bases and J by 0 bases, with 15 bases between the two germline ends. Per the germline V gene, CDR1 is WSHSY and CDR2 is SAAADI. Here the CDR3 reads CASTASRSMNTEAFF. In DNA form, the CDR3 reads TGCGCCAGCACTGCGAGTAGATCCATGAACACTGAAGCTTTCTTT.

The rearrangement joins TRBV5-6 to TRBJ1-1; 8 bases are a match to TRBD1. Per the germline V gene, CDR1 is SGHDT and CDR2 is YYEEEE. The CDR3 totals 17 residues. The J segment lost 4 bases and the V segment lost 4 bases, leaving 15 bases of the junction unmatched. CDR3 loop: CASSPPGAGGWGTEAFF. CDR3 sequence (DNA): TGTGCCAGCAGCCCGCCCGGGGCAGGGGGCTGGGGCACTGAAGCTTTCTTT.

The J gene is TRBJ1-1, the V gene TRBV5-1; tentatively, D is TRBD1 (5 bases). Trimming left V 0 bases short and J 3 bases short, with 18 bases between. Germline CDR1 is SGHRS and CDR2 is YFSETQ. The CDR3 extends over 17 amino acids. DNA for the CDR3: TGCGCCAGCAGCTTGGTTTCGTTGGGTGTGGGGGACACTGAAGCTTTCTTT. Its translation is CASSLVSLGVGDTEAFF.

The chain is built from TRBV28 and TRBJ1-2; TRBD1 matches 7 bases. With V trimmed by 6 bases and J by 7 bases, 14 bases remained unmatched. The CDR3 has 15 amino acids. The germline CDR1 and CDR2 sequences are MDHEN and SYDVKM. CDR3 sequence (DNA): TGTGCCAGCAGCCCCGGACCGGGACAGACTGGTGGCTACACCTTC. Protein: CASSPGPGQTGGYTF.

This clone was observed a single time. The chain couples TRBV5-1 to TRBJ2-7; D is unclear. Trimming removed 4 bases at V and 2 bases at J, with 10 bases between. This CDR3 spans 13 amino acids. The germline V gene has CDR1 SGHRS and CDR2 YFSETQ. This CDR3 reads CASSRQDTYEQYF. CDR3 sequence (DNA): TGCGCCAGCAGCCGCCAGGATACCTACGAGCAGTACTTC.

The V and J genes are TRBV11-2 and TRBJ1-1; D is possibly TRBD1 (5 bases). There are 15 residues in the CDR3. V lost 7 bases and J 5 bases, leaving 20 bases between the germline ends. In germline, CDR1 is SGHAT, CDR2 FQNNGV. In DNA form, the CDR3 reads TGTGCCAGCACCCGAGGGGTTCCTGGGGGTACTGAAGCTTTCTTT. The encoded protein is CASTRGVPGGTEAFF.

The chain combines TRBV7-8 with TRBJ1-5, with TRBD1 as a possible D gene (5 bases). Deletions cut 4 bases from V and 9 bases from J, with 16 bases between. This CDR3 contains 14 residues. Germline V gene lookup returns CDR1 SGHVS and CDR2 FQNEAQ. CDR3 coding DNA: TGTGCCAGCAGCTCAGTGACGGGGCTGGGGCCCCAGCATTTT. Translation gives CASSSVTGLGPQHF. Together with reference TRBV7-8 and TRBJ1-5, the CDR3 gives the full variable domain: GAGVSQSPRYKVAKRGQDVALRCDPISGHVSLFWYQQALGQGPEFLTYFQNEAQLDKSGLPSDRFFAERPEGSVSTLKIQRTQQEDSAVYLCASSSVTGLGPQHFGDGTRLSIL.

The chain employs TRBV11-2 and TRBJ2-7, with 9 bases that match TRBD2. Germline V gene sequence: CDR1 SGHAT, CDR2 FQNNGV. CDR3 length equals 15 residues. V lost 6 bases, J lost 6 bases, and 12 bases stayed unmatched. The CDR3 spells CASRPLVAGEGEQYF. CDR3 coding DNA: TGTGCCAGCAGACCTCTCGTAGCGGGAGAGGGCGAGCAGTACTTC.

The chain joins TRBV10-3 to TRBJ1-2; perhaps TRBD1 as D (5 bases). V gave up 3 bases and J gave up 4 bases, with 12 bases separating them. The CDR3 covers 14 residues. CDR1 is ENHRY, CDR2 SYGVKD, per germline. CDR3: CAISDSTVAYGYTF. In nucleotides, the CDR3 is TGTGCCATCAGTGACTCGACAGTGGCCTATGGCTACACCTTC.

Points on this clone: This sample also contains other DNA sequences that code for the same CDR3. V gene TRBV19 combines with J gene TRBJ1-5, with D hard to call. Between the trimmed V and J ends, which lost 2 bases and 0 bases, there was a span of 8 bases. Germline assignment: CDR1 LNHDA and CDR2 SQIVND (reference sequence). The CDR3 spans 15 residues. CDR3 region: CASSIYRDSNQPQHF. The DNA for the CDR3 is TGTGCCAGTAGTATATACCGGGATAGCAATCAGCCCCAGCATTTT.

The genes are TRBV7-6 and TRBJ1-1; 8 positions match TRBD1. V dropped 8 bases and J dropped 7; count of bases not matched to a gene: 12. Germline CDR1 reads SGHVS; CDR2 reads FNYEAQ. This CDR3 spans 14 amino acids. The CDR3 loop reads CASGSQGAPFEAFF. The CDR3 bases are TGTGCCAGCGGATCGCAGGGGGCCCCATTTGAAGCTTTCTTT.

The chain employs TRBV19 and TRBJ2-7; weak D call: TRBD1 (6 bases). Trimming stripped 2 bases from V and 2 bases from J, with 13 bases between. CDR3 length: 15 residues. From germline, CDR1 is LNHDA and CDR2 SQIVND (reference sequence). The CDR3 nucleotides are TGTGCCAGTAGTATACGGCCCGGACAGCCCTACGAGCAGTACTTC. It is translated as CASSIRPGQPYEQYF.